Described below is a single T cell receptor beta chain sequence and its context. The antigen is not known. The CDR3 does not end in the conserved phenylalanine or tryptophan, so this is likely a read error. The DNA is omitted, as the CDR3 cannot be located on it reliably, and the CDR3 follows TCRdb's listing. The CDR3 numbers 11 amino acids, ends counted. Germline loops: CDR1 SGHTA, CDR2 FQGNSA. The sample originates from a study of molecular identifiers for immune sequencing clone quantification. General study results and limits: More than 98% of effector molecules, versus under 1% of naive-cell molecules, belonged to clones above 20 RNA copies.

For bulk TCR libraries, previously described methods and listed TCR primers were used. TCRdb re-derived calls from the PCR reads in MiXCR, one entry per CDR3 protein. Of some 320,000 distinct CDR3 sequences detected, about 22% appear once; the ten largest clones hold 0.65% to 0.75%. The clonotype comes from a human donor in good health. Some libraries in this study had Jurkat cell RNA spiked in. The source material was naive CD8+ T cells from blood, with Jurkat cell RNA spiked in. Subset here: FACS-sorted CD8+CD4-CCR7+CD45RA+ naive T cells. This chain uses TRBV7-2 with TRBJ2-6; the tabulated D call, TRBD1, remains unverified against the DNA. CDR3 protein: CASSLPGRLGV.